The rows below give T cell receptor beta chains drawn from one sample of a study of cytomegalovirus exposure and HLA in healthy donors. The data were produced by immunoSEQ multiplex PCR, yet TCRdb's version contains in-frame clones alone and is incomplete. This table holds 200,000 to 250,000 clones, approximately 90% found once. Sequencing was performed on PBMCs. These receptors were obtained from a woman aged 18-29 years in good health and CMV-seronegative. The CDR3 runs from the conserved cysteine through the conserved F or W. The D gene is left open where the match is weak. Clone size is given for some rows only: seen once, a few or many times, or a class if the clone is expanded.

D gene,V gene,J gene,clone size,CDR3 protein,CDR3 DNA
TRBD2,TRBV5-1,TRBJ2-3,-,CASSPTSGGPDTQYF,TGCGCCAGCAGCCCGACTAGCGGGGGACCAGATACGCAGTATTTT
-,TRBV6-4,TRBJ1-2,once,CASSDQPGNYGYTF,TGTGCCAGCAGTGACCAACCAGGGAACTATGGCTACACCTTC
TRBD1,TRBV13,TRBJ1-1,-,CASSLPGQGWGTEAFF,TGTGCCAGCAGCTTACCCGGACAGGGTTGGGGCACTGAAGCTTTCTTT
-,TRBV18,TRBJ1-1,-,CASSRNREDTEAFF,TGTGCCAGCTCACGCAACAGGGAAGACACTGAAGCTTTCTTT
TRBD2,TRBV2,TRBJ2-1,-,CASRDSGASYNEQFF,TGTGCCAGCAGGGATAGCGGGGCCTCCTACAATGAGCAGTTCTTC
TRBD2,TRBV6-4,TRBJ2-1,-,CASSTGLAGTNEQFF,TGTGCCAGCAGTACGGGACTAGCGGGAACAAATGAGCAGTTCTTC
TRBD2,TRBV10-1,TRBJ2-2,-,CASRGTSGLGELFF,TGCGCCAGCAGGGGGACTAGCGGTCTCGGGGAGCTGTTTTTT
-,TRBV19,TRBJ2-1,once,CASSYTLSSYNEQFF,TGTGCCAGTAGTTACACACTAAGCTCCTACAATGAGCAGTTCTTC
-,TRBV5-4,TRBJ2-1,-,CASSLSDSYNEQFF,TGTGCCAGCAGCTTGAGCGACTCCTACAATGAGCAGTTCTTC
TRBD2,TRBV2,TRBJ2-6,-,CAMSGDARGANGLTF,TGTGCCATGAGCGGGGACGCGCGGGGGGCCAACGGCCTGACTTTC
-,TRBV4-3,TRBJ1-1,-,CASSQDLFNTEAFF,TGCGCCAGCAGCCAAGACTTGTTCAACACTGAAGCTTTCTTT
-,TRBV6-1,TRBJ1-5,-,CASSEVGGSNQPQHF,TGTGCCAGCAGTGAAGTAGGCGGTAGCAATCAGCCCCAGCATTTT
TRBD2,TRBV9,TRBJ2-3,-,CASSVHQESGGSTDTQYF,TGTGCCAGCAGCGTCCATCAGGAAAGCGGGGGAAGCACAGATACGCAGTATTTT
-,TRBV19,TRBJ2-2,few,CASSIVGTLNTGELFF,TGTGCCAGTAGTATAGTAGGGACACTTAACACCGGGGAGCTGTTTTTT